Listed below are T cell receptor beta chains from one sample, sequenced in a study of blood T cell repertoires in COVID-19. Sequencing was performed with immunoSEQ multiplex PCR; in TCRdb, only in-frame clones are kept and a portion is missing. The sample lists 38,000 or so clones, 80% to 90% occurring once. The sample was peripheral blood. These receptor sequences come from a human donor in a cohort sampled during active or convalescent COVID-19. The donor label of this sample is uncertain. CDR3s include the opening cysteine and the closing phenylalanine or tryptophan. A D gene is named only where the DNA matches it firmly. Only part of the rows carry a size: once, few, many, or a class if the clone is expanded.

TRBV7-9	.	TRBJ2-1	.	CASSLAGGPNEQFF	TGTGCCAGCAGCTTAGCGGGAGGCCCTAATGAGCAGTTCTTC
TRBV6-5	.	TRBJ1-1	TRBD1	CASKRGPGAEAFF	TGTGCCAGCAAGAGGGGGCCAGGGGCTGAAGCTTTCTTT
TRBV15	.	TRBJ2-5	TRBD1	CATSPQGALDETQYF	TGTGCCACCAGCCCACAGGGGGCGCTGGATGAGACCCAGTACTTC
TRBV7-2	.	TRBJ2-1	.	CASSLDWGHNNEQFF	TGTGCCAGCAGCTTAGACTGGGGACACAACAATGAGCAGTTCTTC
TRBV5-6	.	TRBJ2-1	TRBD2	CASSLRSREGEQFF	TGTGCCAGCAGCTTGAGGTCAAGGGAGGGTGAGCAGTTCTTC
TRBV19	.	TRBJ2-3	.	CASSIRGTDTQYF	TGTGCCAGTAGTATCCGAGGGACAGATACGCAGTATTTT
TRBV28	.	TRBJ1-6	TRBD1	CASSLLTGAYNSPLHF	TGTGCCAGCAGCTTACTGACAGGGGCTTATAATTCACCCCTCCACTTT
TRBV3-1/TRBV3-2	once	TRBJ2-5	TRBD2	CASSQDEGGKETQYF	TGTGCCAGCAGCCAAGACGAGGGAGGGAAAGAGACCCAGTACTTC
TRBV6-6	.	TRBJ1-2	.	CASSLQGGGYTF	TGTGCCAGCAGCCTCCAGGGTGGGGGCTACACCTTC
TRBV3-1/TRBV3-2	.	TRBJ2-7	.	CASSQGSPGEQYF	TGTGCCAGCAGCCAAGGCTCACCAGGAGAGCAGTACTTC
TRBV6-2/TRBV6-3	few	TRBJ1-2	.	CASSYSGALRGYTF	TGTGCCAGCAGTTACTCGGGGGCCTTACGGGGCTACACCTTC
TRBV11-2	.	TRBJ2-7	TRBD2	CASRSGRAYEQYF	TGTGCCAGCAGAAGCGGGAGGGCCTACGAGCAGTACTTC
TRBV7-3	.	TRBJ2-1	TRBD2	CASSLLAGGRYNEQFF	TGTGCCAGCAGCTTATTAGCGGGAGGTCGGTACAATGAGCAGTTCTTC
TRBV10-2	.	TRBJ2-1	.	CASSESSYNEQFF	TGCGCCAGCAGTGAGTCGAGCTACAATGAGCAGTTCTTC
TRBV10-3	.	TRBJ2-2	.	CAIRPTENTGELFF	TGTGCCATCAGACCGACAGAGAACACCGGGGAGCTGTTTTTT
TRBV10-2	.	TRBJ2-2	TRBD2	CASRTSGLNTGELFF	TGCGCCAGCAGGACTAGCGGCTTAAACACCGGGGAGCTGTTTTTT
TRBV18	.	TRBJ1-4	TRBD1	CASSLDRANEKLFF	TGTGCCAGCTCACTTGACAGGGCCAATGAAAAACTGTTTTTT
TRBV19	.	TRBJ1-6	.	CASSGQGHSSYNSPLHF	TGTGCCAGTAGCGGGCAGGGGCACAGCTCCTATAATTCACCCCTCCACTTT
TRBV6-5	.	TRBJ1-5	.	CASSSRGSNQPQHF	TGTGCCAGCAGCTCAAGAGGCAGCAATCAGCCCCAGCATTTT
TRBV2	once	TRBJ2-1	TRBD2	CASRTSGSSYNEQFF	TGTGCCAGCAGAACTAGCGGGAGTTCCTACAATGAGCAGTTCTTC
TRBV7-9	once	TRBJ2-7	TRBD1	CASSLGQGPREQYF	TGTGCCAGCAGCTTGGGACAGGGCCCCCGCGAGCAGTACTTC
TRBV6-5	few	TRBJ1-4	.	CASSRQQGTNEKLFF	TGTGCCAGCAGCCGTCAGCAGGGAACTAATGAAAAACTGTTTTTT
TRBV5-3	.	TRBJ2-5	TRBD2	CARSLASSGALETQYF	TGTGCCAGAAGCTTGGCATCTAGCGGTGCCTTGGAGACCCAGTACTTC